These 22 T cell receptor beta chains were sequenced from one sample in a study of CD8 T cells in ankylosing spondylitis. TCRdb used MiXCR to reprocess the 5' RACE reads, holding one entry per CDR3 protein. The table shows roughly 48,000 distinct CDR3 sequences, with around 7.4% occurring only once. The sequenced sample consisted of blood, either unsorted or a sorted T cell fraction (not recorded which). These receptors were taken from a female donor with ankylosing spondylitis or in good health (not recorded which).

This clonotype was observed many times. The CDR3 spells CASSHGQLPNEIYNEQFF. Here the CDR3 DNA reads TGCGCCAGCAGCCACGGACAGTTGCCCAATGAAATTTACAATGAGCAGTTCTTC. The chain uses TRBV5-1 and TRBJ2-1; possibly TRBD1 for D (6 bases). The V gene's germline CDR1 is SGHRS and CDR2 YFSETQ. CDR3 length equals 18 residues. V lost 4 bases to trimming and J lost 4 bases, with 24 bases between them.

Turning to this clonotype: A much larger clonotype is one base distant, so this may be a read error. The V call is TRBV27, the J call TRBJ2-7; D unresolved. The CDR3 contains 14 residues. The germline gives CDR1 MNHEY, CDR2 SMNVEV (reference sequence). CDR3 nucleotide sequence: TGTGTCAGCAGTCCTAAAAAACCGCCGGGCGAGCAGTACTTC. It codes for CVSSPKKPPGEQYF.

This clonotype was found many times. This sequence joins TRBV11-2 and TRBJ1-1, with 9 bases aligning to TRBD1. This CDR3 region has 16 residues. Germline V gene data show CDR1 as SGHAT and CDR2 as FQNNGV. Trimming removed 5 bases from V and 3 bases from J; junction bases left unmatched: 10. The CDR3 DNA follows: TGTGCCAGCAGCCCGGGACAGGGAATGGGGGACACTGAAGCTTTCTTT. It encodes CASSPGQGMGDTEAFF.

This clonotype has a count of ten or more. J is TRBJ1-5 and V is TRBV20-1; D call uncertain. Trimming stripped 0 bases from V and 4 bases from J, with 7 bases between. Per germline, CDR1 DFQATT and CDR2 SNEGSKA (reference sequence). There are 13 residues in the CDR3. The DNA of the CDR3 is TGCAGTGCTAGAGAGTCTCGTAATCAGCCCCAGCATTTT. It yields the protein CSARESRNQPQHF.

This clonotype was picked up many times. The rearrangement joins TRBV5-1 to TRBJ1-1, with 7 bases identical to TRBD1. Germline-derived CDR1 and CDR2 are SGHRS and YFSETQ. The CDR3 totals 14 residues. V shed 4 bases, J shed 1 base, and the junction held 4 bases outside the gene matches. CDR3 residues: CASSPGQWNTEAFF. The CDR3, as DNA: TGCGCCAGCAGCCCGGGACAGTGGAACACTGAAGCTTTCTTT.

Sample share makes this clonotype medium-sized. This chain joins TRBV20-1 and TRBJ1-1; D is undetermined. The CDR3 totals 15 residues. From germline, CDR1 is DFQATT and CDR2 SNEGSKA (reference sequence). Trimming removed 0 bases at V and 4 bases at J, with 15 bases between. The CDR3 bases are TGCAGTGCTAGAGATACGGGGATGGGGAGCACTGAAGCTTTCTTT. It encodes CSARDTGMGSTEAFF.

This clonotype has a count of ten or more. The chain is built from TRBV29-1 and TRBJ1-2, with 7 bases matching TRBD1. The junction had 13 bases not matched to a gene; V was cut back by 7 bases and J by 8 bases. The germline V gene has CDR1 SQVTM and CDR2 ANQGSEA. This CDR3 contains 13 residues. CDR3 protein: CSAKTRQGLGYTF. In nucleotides, the CDR3 is TGCAGCGCCAAAACGCGACAGGGACTCGGCTACACCTTC.

The V call is TRBV5-6, the J call TRBJ2-1; 7 positions match TRBD2. Unmatched junction bases numbered 3, after V lost 0 bases and J lost 3 bases. Germline CDR1 and CDR2: SGHDT and YYEEEE. The CDR3 consists of 15 residues. In nucleotides, the CDR3 is TGTGCCAGCAGCTTGGATCCGGGGGGCTACAATGAGCAGTTCTTC. It yields the protein CASSLDPGGYNEQFF.

The chain employs TRBV18 and TRBJ2-2; 7 bases are shared with TRBD1. CDR3 size: 16 residues. J was trimmed by 3 bases and V by 3 bases; bases with no gene match: 7. Germline V gene data show CDR1 as KGHSH and CDR2 as LQKENI. Written as DNA, the CDR3 is TGTGCCAGCTCACCCGACCGGGACAGCTACACCGGGGAGCTGTTTTTT. As protein: CASSPDRDSYTGELFF.

This clonotype was seen ten or more times. The V and J genes are TRBV7-9 and TRBJ1-6; D perhaps matches TRBD1 (6 bases). The CDR3 has 15 residues. Germline V CDR1 and CDR2: SEHNR, FQNEAQ (reference sequence). V was shortened by 2 bases and J by 6 bases, with 11 bases between the two germline ends. This CDR3 is CASSLIGTPNSPLHF. DNA of the CDR3: TGTGCCAGCAGCTTAATCGGGACACCTAATTCACCCCTCCACTTT.

Many counts were recorded for this clonotype. The chain has TRBV4-3 and TRBJ2-1; D is unclear. The germline V and J ends were trimmed by 0 bases and 0 bases, with 6 bases remaining between them. Germline V gene lookup returns CDR1 LGHNA and CDR2 YSLEER. The length of the CDR3 is 15 residues. CDR3 sequence (DNA): TGCGCCAGCAGCCAAGAGGGCTACTCCTACAATGAGCAGTTCTTC. Protein: CASSQEGYSYNEQFF.

This clonotype was seen at least ten times. The rearrangement joins TRBV4-3 to TRBJ2-7; 7 bases fit TRBD1. The trim removed 0 bases at V and 8 bases at J, leaving 10 bases unmatched. This CDR3 has 15 amino acids. CDR1 is LGHNA, CDR2 YSLEER, per germline. The CDR3: CASSQDRQGVMKQYF. For the CDR3, the DNA is TGCGCCAGCAGCCAAGATCGGCAGGGGGTAATGAAGCAGTACTTC.

This sequence joins TRBV5-1 and TRBJ1-2; D is unresolved. Trimming stripped 0 bases from V and 4 bases from J, with 13 bases between. The germline gives CDR1 SGHRS, CDR2 YFSETQ. CDR3 length equals 15 residues. CDR3 bases: TGCGCCAGCAGCTTGGATGTCCCAAACACCTATGGCTACACCTTC. Its protein is CASSLDVPNTYGYTF.

This clonotype has ten or more counts. V and J are TRBV5-1 and TRBJ1-2; D gene uncertain. Trimming took off 0 bases at V and 7 bases at J, with 10 bases between the two ends. The CDR3 loop spans 13 amino acids. The germline CDR1 and CDR2 sequences are SGHRS and YFSETQ. CDR3 sequence reads: CASSLVPDGGYTF. The CDR3 DNA reads as TGCGCCAGCAGCTTGGTACCAGATGGTGGCTACACCTTC. The full variable domain, rest sourced from reference TRBV5-1 and TRBJ1-2, is KAGVTQTPRYLIKTRGQQVTLSCSPISGHRSVSWYQQTPGQGLQFLFEYFSETQRNKGNFPGRFSGRQFSNSRSEMNVSTLELGDSALYLCASSLVPDGGYTFGSGTRLTVV.

This clonotype showed up many times. The chain combines TRBV20-1 with TRBJ2-4; D gene ambiguous. With 3 bases removed from V and 2 bases from J, the gap between germline ends came to 11 bases. This CDR3 region has 14 residues. Germline V gene lookup returns CDR1 DFQATT and CDR2 SNEGSKA (reference sequence). The CDR3 nucleotides read TGCAGTGCTAGGCCCCCGTCAACCAAAAACATTCAGTACTTC. Its translation is CSARPPSTKNIQYF.

This clonotype came up a few times. V gene TRBV12-3 or TRBV12-4 combines with J gene TRBJ2-1; no clear D. V was pared by 5 bases and J by 3 bases, with 8 bases between. The length of the CDR3 is 13 residues. The CDR3, as DNA: TGTGCCAGCAGTCCACCATACTACAATGAGCAGTTCTTC. Translating it yields CASSPPYYNEQFF.

The rearrangement uses TRBV20-1 and TRBJ1-1; no clear D. CDR1 is DFQATT, CDR2 SNEGSKA, per germline (reference sequence). V lost 6 bases, J lost 0 bases, and 11 bases lay in between. CDR3 length: 13 residues. CDR3 DNA: TGCAGTGCCCTCAGGTCATTGAACACTGAAGCTTTCTTT. Protein: CSALRSLNTEAFF.

This clonotype was observed many times. The chain carries TRBV5-1 and TRBJ2-2; a possible D gene is TRBD2 (5 bases). Per germline, CDR1 SGHRS and CDR2 YFSETQ. The CDR3 has 15 residues. The V gene lost 7 bases and the J gene lost 0 bases, with 13 bases spanning the gap. In DNA form, the CDR3 reads TGCGCCAGCCTAGCATTGGAAGCGAACACCGGGGAGCTGTTTTTT. It specifies CASLALEANTGELFF.

The table lists this clonotype with many counts. The rearrangement uses TRBV29-1 and TRBJ2-1; TRBD2 matches at 10 bases. This CDR3 region has 15 residues. V shed 6 bases and J 5 bases; nucleotides not matched to a gene: 10. Germline CDR1 reads SQVTM; CDR2 reads ANQGSEA. The CDR3 protein is CSVADLAGANNEQFF. The DNA of the CDR3 is TGCAGCGTCGCTGACCTAGCGGGGGCCAACAATGAGCAGTTCTTC.

This clonotype was found many times. The chain has TRBV10-3 and TRBJ2-2; weak D call: TRBD2 (6 bases). This CDR3 has 14 amino acids. Trimming cost V 6 bases and J 1 base, with 9 bases left between them. In germline, CDR1 is ENHRY, CDR2 SYGVKD. The DNA of the CDR3 is TGTGCCATCAGACCAGCGGGGAACACCGGGGAGCTGTTTTTT. This translates into CAIRPAGNTGELFF.

A note on this clonotype: The junction does not match germline at one end; this may be a read error. The rearrangement links TRBV5-1 to TRBJ1-5, with D unclear. CDR3 length equals 16 residues. Germline V gives CDR1 SGHRS, CDR2 YFSETQ. Written as DNA, the CDR3 is TGCGCCAGCAGCTTGGGGGAGGGCGGCAGCAATCCGCCCCAGCATTTT. Protein: CASSLGEGGSNPPQHF.

This clonotype has ten or more counts. V gene TRBV7-2 combines with J gene TRBJ2-7, with 8 bases that match TRBD1. The CDR3 totals 12 residues. In germline, CDR1 is SGHTA, CDR2 FQGNSA. The junction had 3 bases not matched to a gene; V was cut back by 4 bases and J by 7 bases. CDR3 protein: CASSSYRGEQYF. The CDR3 DNA sequence: TGTGCCAGCAGCTCTTACAGGGGGGAGCAGTACTTC. The full variable domain, its missing parts supplied by reference TRBV7-2 and TRBJ2-7, is GAGVSQSPSNKVTEKGKDVELRCDPISGHTALYWYRQSLGQGLEFLIYFQGNSAPDKSGLPSDRFSAERTGGSVSTLTIQRTQQEDSAVYLCASSSYRGEQYFGPGTRLTVT.